These 32 T cell receptor beta chains were sequenced from one sample in a study of blood T cell repertoires in COVID-19. Profiling relied on immunoSEQ multiplex PCR, and the TCRdb table lists in-frame clones only, not all of them. In the table there are around 280,000 clones, nearly 90% of which are singletons. Sample: PBMCs or T cells enriched from blood (not recorded which). The receptor set was obtained from a woman aged 18-35 years with acute COVID-19.

The rearrangement joins TRBV7-2 to TRBJ1-3, with 9 positions matching TRBD1. The CDR3 spans 15 residues. The germline CDR1 and CDR2 sequences are SGHTA and FQGNSA. V shed 5 bases and J 4 bases; nucleotides not matched to a gene: 6. The CDR3 sequence: CASSTTGQGGNTIYF. CDR3 sequence (DNA): TGTGCCAGCAGCACGACAGGACAGGGGGGAAACACCATATATTTT.

CDR3 in DNA: TGTGCCAGCAGCTCAGGAGCGGGGCCTGGAGGGCCGGAGCAGTTCTTC. Its protein is CASSSGAGPGGPEQFF. The chain employs TRBV9 and TRBJ2-1; TRBD2 matches at 7 bases. In germline, CDR1 is SGDLS, CDR2 YYNGEE. The trim removed 4 bases at V and 10 bases at J, leaving 17 bases unmatched. This CDR3 is 16 amino acids long.

V and J are TRBV30 and TRBJ1-6, with 7 bases aligning to TRBD1. The CDR3 runs to 16 residues. V was clipped by 3 bases and J by 7 bases; unmatched bases: 12. Germline V gene data show CDR1 as GTSNPN and CDR2 as SVGIG (reference sequence). The CDR3 region is CAWSVIYGTANSPLHF. The CDR3 nucleotides are TGTGCCTGGAGCGTAATTTATGGGACAGCGAATTCACCCCTCCACTTT.

V and J are TRBV6-5 and TRBJ2-5; D is possibly TRBD1 (5 bases). Trimming pared 6 bases from V and 2 bases from J, leaving 13 bases between. Germline V gene lookup returns CDR1 MNHEY and CDR2 SVGAGI. This CDR3 region has 14 residues. The CDR3 spells CASSSRQIQETQYF. The CDR3 DNA reads TGTGCCAGCAGCTCAAGACAGATACAAGAGACCCAGTACTTC.

The J gene is TRBJ1-2, the V gene TRBV18; 11 bases align to TRBD1. CDR1 KGHSH and CDR2 LQKENI come from the germline V gene. The CDR3 sequence is 17 residues long. Losses at the gene ends were 3 bases for V and 2 bases for J; bases not matched to a gene: 8. DNA for the CDR3: TGTGCCAGCTCACCCAATGGACAGGGGGCCGGAAACTATGGCTACACCTTC. It is translated as CASSPNGQGAGNYGYTF.

The chain couples TRBV24-1 to TRBJ2-5; weak D call: TRBD1 (5 bases). The CDR3 is made up of 13 amino acids. V was trimmed by 4 bases and J by 2 bases, leaving 7 bases between them. Germline-derived CDR1 and CDR2 are KGHDR and SFDVKD. CDR3 DNA sequence: TGTGCCACCAGTGAAGGGGCGCAAGAGACCCAGTACTTC. Translating it yields CATSEGAQETQYF.

The chain combines TRBV30 with TRBJ2-5; TRBD2 might be the D (6 bases). V was cut by 0 bases and J by 5 bases, with 19 bases left in between. This CDR3 contains 16 residues. The V gene's germline CDR1 is GTSNPN and CDR2 SVGIG (reference sequence). CDR3 sequence reads: CAWSVWGRRAVETQYF. DNA for the CDR3: TGTGCCTGGAGTGTATGGGGGAGGAGGGCGGTCGAGACCCAGTACTTC.

The gene calls are TRBV4-1 and TRBJ2-1; 7 bases line up with TRBD2. J gave up 4 bases and V 5 bases, and 8 bases lay outside the gene matches. Germline CDR1 and CDR2: MGHRA and YSYEKL. The CDR3 spans 15 residues. In DNA form, the CDR3 reads TGCGCCAGCAGCGACCTAGCGGTGCCTTACAATGAGCAGTTCTTC. This codes for CASSDLAVPYNEQFF.

V usage is TRBV5-1 and J usage is TRBJ1-2; the D is unclear. Germline V gene data show CDR1 as SGHRS and CDR2 as YFSETQ. The CDR3 has 11 amino acids. V was pared by 0 bases and J by 7 bases, with 4 bases between. In DNA, the CDR3 is TGCGCCAGCAGCTTGGACTCTGGCTACACCTTC. It is translated as CASSLDSGYTF. Drawing the rest from reference TRBV5-1 and TRBJ1-2, the complete variable domain is KAGVTQTPRYLIKTRGQQVTLSCSPISGHRSVSWYQQTPGQGLQFLFEYFSETQRNKGNFPGRFSGRQFSNSRSEMNVSTLELGDSALYLCASSLDSGYTFGSGTRLTVV.

In nucleotides, the CDR3 is TGTGCCAGCAGCCGGGTCAGCGCTCGAAGCACAGATACGCAGTATTTT. It encodes CASSRVSARSTDTQYF. This sequence joins TRBV28 and TRBJ2-3; unclear D gene. The V gene's germline CDR1 is MDHEN and CDR2 SYDVKM. There are 16 residues in the CDR3. V dropped 6 bases and J dropped 0 bases, with 16 bases sitting between them.

The chain carries TRBV7-8 and TRBJ2-7, with 16 bases aligning to TRBD2. Germline V CDR1 and CDR2: SGHVS, FQNEAQ. Trimming cost V 5 bases and J 13 bases; bases outside gene matches: 11. The CDR3 sequence is 15 residues long. Here the CDR3 DNA reads TGTGCCAGCAGCCACCTACTGGGACTAGCGGGAGGGATATACTTC. Translating it yields CASSHLLGLAGGIYF.

The genes are TRBV18 and TRBJ2-5, with no clear D. Germline V lookup: CDR1 KGHSH, CDR2 LQKENI. V was shortened by 2 bases and J by 4 bases, with 5 bases between the two germline ends. CDR3 length: 12 amino acids. For the CDR3, the DNA is TGTGCCAGCTCACCAACGGGAGAGACCCAGTACTTC. This sequence encodes CASSPTGETQYF.

CDR3 in amino acids: CAWSVSGSNADTQYF. In DNA form, the CDR3 reads TGTGCCTGGAGTGTAAGCGGGAGCAATGCAGATACGCAGTATTTT. The V gene is TRBV30, the J gene TRBJ2-3, with TRBD2 matching 8 bases. CDR3 size: 15 residues. CDR1 and CDR2 from the germline V gene are GTSNPN and SVGIG (reference sequence). Trimming removed 0 bases from V and 4 bases from J; junction bases left unmatched: 6.

The gene calls are TRBV15 and TRBJ2-1; D is perhaps TRBD2 (5 bases). V lost 0 bases and J 0 bases, leaving 12 bases between the germline ends. The CDR3 loop spans 17 amino acids. In germline, CDR1 is LNHNV, CDR2 YYDKDF (reference sequence). CDR3 DNA: TGTGCCACCAGCAGAGAGCTAGCAGAAAACTCCTACAATGAGCAGTTCTTC. Amino acids: CATSRELAENSYNEQFF.

CDR3: CASSLGGRVLTDTQYF. The DNA of the CDR3 is TGTGCCAGCAGCTTAGGCGGGAGAGTACTCACAGATACGCAGTATTTT. The rearrangement joins TRBV7-8 to TRBJ2-3; TRBD2 agrees at 7 bases. Germline V CDR1 and CDR2: SGHVS, FQNEAQ. V dropped 1 base and J dropped 2; count of bases not matched to a gene: 6. CDR3 length: 16 residues. Based on the CDR3 plus reference TRBV7-8 and TRBJ2-3, the full variable domain is GAGVSQSPRYKVAKRGQDVALRCDPISGHVSLFWYQQALGQGPEFLTYFQNEAQLDKSGLPSDRFFAERPEGSVSTLKIQRTQQEDSAVYLCASSLGGRVLTDTQYFGPGTRLTVL.

The chain couples TRBV29-1 to TRBJ2-1; maybe TRBD1 (6 bases). The CDR3 is made up of 12 amino acids. V lost 8 bases to trimming and J lost 13 bases, with 21 bases between them. The germline V gene has CDR1 SQVTM and CDR2 ANQGSEA. Written as DNA, the CDR3 is TGCAGCTGGGTAATATCAGGGGCTTCTCAGTTCTTC. This gives the protein CSWVISGASQFF.

The chain carries TRBV6-5 and TRBJ2-1; 8 nucleotides align to TRBD2. Germline V gives CDR1 MNHEY, CDR2 SVGAGI. This CDR3 has 15 amino acids. The V segment lost 5 bases and the J segment 4 bases; nucleotides outside the gene matches: 7. CDR3 sequence: CASSLRLARYNEQFF. In DNA form, the CDR3 reads TGTGCCAGCAGTCTAAGACTAGCGCGATACAATGAGCAGTTCTTC.

The rearrangement links TRBV4-3 to TRBJ2-1, with TRBD2 matching over 7 bases. V dropped 4 bases and J dropped 3; count of bases not matched to a gene: 9. This CDR3 contains 16 residues. Germline loops: CDR1 LGHNA, CDR2 YSLEER. This chain's CDR3 is CASSLRTGGRYNEQFF. The CDR3 DNA reads TGCGCCAGCAGCCTAAGAACGGGAGGTCGCTACAATGAGCAGTTCTTC.

For the CDR3, the DNA is TGTGCCAGAACTGGGGGGCTAGCGGGAGACCGAGATACGCAGTATTTT. It translates to CARTGGLAGDRDTQYF. The chain is built from TRBV5-3 and TRBJ2-3; 10 bases match TRBD2. TRBV5-3 is designated an ORF whose function remains uncertain. V dropped 6 bases and J dropped 5; count of bases not matched to a gene: 12. There are 16 residues in the CDR3.

The chain uses TRBV28 and TRBJ2-5; TRBD2 might be the D (5 bases). V lost 7 bases to trimming and J lost 2 bases, with 14 bases between them. The CDR3 contains 14 residues. CDR1 and CDR2 (germline): MDHEN, SYDVKM. The CDR3 DNA follows: TGTGCCAGCACCCCCACAGCGGATCAAGAGACCCAGTACTTC. It specifies CASTPTADQETQYF.

This clone came up once. The gene calls are TRBV15 and TRBJ2-3; 9 bases fit TRBD1. CDR3 length: 16 amino acids. Looked up from germline, CDR1 is LNHNV and CDR2 is YYDKDF (reference sequence). With 3 bases clipped from V and 5 bases from J, the junction kept 9 bases outside the gene matches. DNA of the CDR3: TGTGCCACCAGCAGGGGAACAGGGGGCCGTGGAGATACGCAGTATTTT. It is translated as CATSRGTGGRGDTQYF.

The rearrangement joins TRBV3-1 (or the pseudogene TRBV3-2) to TRBJ2-5; tentatively, D is TRBD2 (6 bases). The ends were cut back, 4 bases at V and 5 bases at J, with 14 bases in the middle. CDR3 length: 14 amino acids. The V gene's germline CDR1 is LGHDT and CDR2 YNNKEL (reference sequence). The chain's CDR3 is CASSRLGGRETQYF. The CDR3 coding sequence is TGTGCCAGCAGCCGCCTCGGGGGTCGGGAGACCCAGTACTTC.

The chain is built from TRBV9 and TRBJ2-1; 8 bases align to TRBD2. The CDR3 extends over 15 amino acids. CDR1 and CDR2 from the germline V gene are SGDLS and YYNGEE. Trimming cost V 3 bases and J 0 bases; bases outside gene matches: 2. This chain's CDR3 is CASSELAASYNEQFF. The CDR3 region has the DNA TGTGCCAGCAGCGAACTAGCGGCCTCCTACAATGAGCAGTTCTTC.

CDR3 loop: CASSFIAGAAETQYF. CDR3 sequence (DNA): TGTGCCAGCAGCTTTATAGCGGGAGCGGCGGAGACCCAGTACTTC. The chain combines TRBV7-9 with TRBJ2-5, with 9 bases fitting TRBD2. Germline CDR1 is SEHNR and CDR2 is FQNEAQ (reference sequence). The CDR3 is 15 residues long. The J segment lost 5 bases and the V segment lost 3 bases, leaving 7 bases of the junction unmatched.

Concerning this clone: Germline is not matched at one junction end, which may reflect a read error. This sequence joins TRBV6-6 and TRBJ2-3, with 8 bases matching TRBD1. From germline, CDR1 is MNHNY and CDR2 SVGAGI (reference sequence). The CDR3 covers 12 residues. The CDR3 region is CASSGIGQGLNF. Here the CDR3 DNA reads TGTGCCAGCAGTGGCATAGGACAGGGTTTGAATTTT.

This chain uses TRBV27 with TRBJ1-2; 9 positions match TRBD1. Germline V gives CDR1 MNHEY, CDR2 SMNVEV (reference sequence). Germline trimming cut 5 bases from V and 4 bases from J; bases unmatched to any gene: 8. The CDR3 loop spans 15 amino acids. The CDR3, as DNA: TGTGCCAGCAGTAGCCCGACAGGGGGTAGCTATGGCTACACCTTC. It specifies CASSSPTGGSYGYTF.

The chain combines TRBV6-2 or TRBV6-3 with TRBJ2-7; D ambiguous. V was cut by 4 bases and J by 3 bases, with 13 bases left in between. CDR1 MNHEY and CDR2 SVGEGT come from the germline V gene. The CDR3 is 14 residues long. As DNA, the CDR3 is TGTGCCAGCAGTTCCACCCCACACCACTACGAGCAGTACTTC. Translating gives CASSSTPHHYEQYF.

CDR3 bases: TGTGCCACCAGCAGCCAACAGGGTCGAAGGGAAAAACTGTTTTTT. Amino acids: CATSSQQGRREKLFF. V and J are TRBV15 and TRBJ1-4, with a possible D match to TRBD1 (6 bases). The CDR3 sequence is 15 residues long. The V end was cut by 3 bases, the J end by 8 bases, with 16 bases between. CDR1 and CDR2 from the germline V gene are LNHNV and YYDKDF (reference sequence).

The count of this clone is one. DNA of the CDR3: TGTGCCAGCAGGAGGGGGCGAGAAAAACTGTTTTTT. As protein: CASRRGREKLFF. The chain employs TRBV6-5 and TRBJ1-4; TRBD1 matches 7 bases. This CDR3 has 12 residues. With V trimmed by 6 bases and J by 8 bases, 3 bases remained unmatched. Germline values: CDR1 MNHEY, CDR2 SVGAGI.

The CDR3 DNA is TGTGCCAGCAGCACGTACAGGGAGAGCTACAATGAGCAGTTCTTC. Amino acids: CASSTYRESYNEQFF. The chain recombines TRBV27 with TRBJ2-1, with a weak D call TRBD1 (6 bases). The germline V gene encodes CDR1 MNHEY and CDR2 SMNVEV (reference sequence). V gave up 6 bases and J gave up 3 bases, with 15 bases separating them. CDR3 length: 15 amino acids.

V gene TRBV24-1 combines with J gene TRBJ2-7; 11 bases match TRBD1. V trimming: 1 base; J trimming: 2 bases; junction bases outside the gene matches: 3. The CDR3 runs 16 residues. CDR1 and CDR2 (germline): KGHDR, SFDVKD. CDR3 protein: CATSDFTGQGAYEQYF. The CDR3 nucleotides are TGTGCCACCAGTGATTTCACGGGACAGGGGGCCTACGAGCAGTACTTC.

This chain joins TRBV11-2 and TRBJ1-1; the D gene is possibly TRBD1 (6 bases). Germline CDR1 reads SGHAT; CDR2 reads FQNNGV. This CDR3 spans 15 amino acids. Trimming cost V 4 bases and J 2 bases, with 14 bases left between them. The CDR3 DNA is TGTGCCAGCAGCTACGCGGACAGAACTAACACTGAAGCTTTCTTT. It is translated as CASSYADRTNTEAFF.